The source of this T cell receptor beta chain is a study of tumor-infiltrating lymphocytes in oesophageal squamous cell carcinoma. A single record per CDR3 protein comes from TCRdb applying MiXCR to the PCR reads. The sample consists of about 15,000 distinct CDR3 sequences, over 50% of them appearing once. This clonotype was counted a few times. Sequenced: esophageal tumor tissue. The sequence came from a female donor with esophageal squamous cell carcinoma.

CDR3 amino acids: CASSFNSGRSTDTQYF. CDR3 DNA sequence: TGTGCCAGCAGCTTTAATAGCGGGCGGAGCACAGATACGCAGTATTTT. The rearrangement uses TRBV7-2 and TRBJ2-3; 7 bases match TRBD2. Germline CDR1 is SGHTA and CDR2 is FQGNSA. The V segment lost 3 bases and the J segment 0 bases; nucleotides outside the gene matches: 6. CDR3 length: 16 residues.